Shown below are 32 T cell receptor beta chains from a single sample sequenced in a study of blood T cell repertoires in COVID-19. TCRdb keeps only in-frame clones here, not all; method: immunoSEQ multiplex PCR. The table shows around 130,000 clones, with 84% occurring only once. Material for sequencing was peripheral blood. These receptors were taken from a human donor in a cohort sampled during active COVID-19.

The CDR3 nucleotides read TGTGCCACCCAGGGGGGTGGGACTGAAGCTTTCTTT. Its protein is CATQGGGTEAFF. The genes are TRBV3-1 (or the pseudogene TRBV3-2) and TRBJ1-1; 7 bases agree with TRBD1. This CDR3 has 12 residues. Germline loops: CDR1 LGHDT, CDR2 YNNKEL (reference sequence). V shed 10 bases, J shed 5 bases, and the junction held 7 bases outside the gene matches.

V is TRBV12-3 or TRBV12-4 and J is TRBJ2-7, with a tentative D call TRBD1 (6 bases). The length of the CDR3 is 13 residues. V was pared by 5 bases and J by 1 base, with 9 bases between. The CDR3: CASSPQGSYEQYF. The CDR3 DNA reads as TGTGCCAGCAGTCCCCAGGGGTCCTACGAGCAGTACTTC.

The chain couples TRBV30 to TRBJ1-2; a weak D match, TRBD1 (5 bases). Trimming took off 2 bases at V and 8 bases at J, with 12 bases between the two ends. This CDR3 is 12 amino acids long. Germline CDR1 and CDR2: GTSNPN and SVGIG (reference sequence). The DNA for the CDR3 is TGTGCCTGGAGTAGGGGCCAAGGAGGCTACACCTTC. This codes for CAWSRGQGGYTF.

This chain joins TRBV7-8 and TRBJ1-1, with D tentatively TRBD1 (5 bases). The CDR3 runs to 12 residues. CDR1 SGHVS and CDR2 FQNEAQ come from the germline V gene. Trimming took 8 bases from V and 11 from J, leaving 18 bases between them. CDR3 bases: TGTGCCAGCCAAGGGGCAGCCCCTAACGCTTTCTTT. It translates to CASQGAAPNAFF.

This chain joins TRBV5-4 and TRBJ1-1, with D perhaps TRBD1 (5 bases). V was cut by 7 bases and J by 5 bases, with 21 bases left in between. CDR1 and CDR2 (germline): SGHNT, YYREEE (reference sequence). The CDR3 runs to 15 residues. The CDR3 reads CASEKVEGNPTEAFF. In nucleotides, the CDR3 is TGTGCCAGCGAAAAGGTGGAGGGGAATCCTACTGAAGCTTTCTTT.

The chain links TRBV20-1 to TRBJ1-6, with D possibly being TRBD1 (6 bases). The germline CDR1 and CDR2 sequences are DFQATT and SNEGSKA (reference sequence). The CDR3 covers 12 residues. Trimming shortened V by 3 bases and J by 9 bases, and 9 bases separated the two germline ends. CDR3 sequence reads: CSASVRGSPLHF. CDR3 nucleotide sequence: TGCAGTGCTAGTGTCAGGGGTTCACCCCTCCACTTT.

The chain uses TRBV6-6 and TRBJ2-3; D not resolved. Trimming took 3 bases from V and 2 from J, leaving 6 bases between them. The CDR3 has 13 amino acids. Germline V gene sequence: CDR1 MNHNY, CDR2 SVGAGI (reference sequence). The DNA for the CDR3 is TGTGCCAGCAGTTATGGGCCCACAGATACGCAGTATTTT. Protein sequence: CASSYGPTDTQYF.

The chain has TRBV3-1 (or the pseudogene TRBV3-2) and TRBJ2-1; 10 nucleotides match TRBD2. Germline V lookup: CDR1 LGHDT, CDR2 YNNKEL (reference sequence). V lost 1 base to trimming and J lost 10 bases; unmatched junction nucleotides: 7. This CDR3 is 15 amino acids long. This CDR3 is CASSQASGGPGEQFF. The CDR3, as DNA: TGTGCCAGCAGCCAAGCTAGCGGGGGACCCGGGGAGCAGTTCTTC.

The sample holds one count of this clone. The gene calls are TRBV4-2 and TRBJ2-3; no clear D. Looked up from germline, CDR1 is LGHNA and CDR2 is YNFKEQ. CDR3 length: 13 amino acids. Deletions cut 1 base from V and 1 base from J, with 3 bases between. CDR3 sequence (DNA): TGTGCCAGCAGCCAAGTCGGCACAGATACGCAGTATTTT. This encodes CASSQVGTDTQYF.

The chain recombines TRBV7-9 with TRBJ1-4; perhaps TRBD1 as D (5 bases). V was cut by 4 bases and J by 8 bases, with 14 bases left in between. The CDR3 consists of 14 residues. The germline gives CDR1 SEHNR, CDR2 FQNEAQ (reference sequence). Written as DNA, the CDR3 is TGTGCCAGCAGCTCGTCAGGGTACGACGAAAAACTGTTTTTT. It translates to CASSSSGYDEKLFF.

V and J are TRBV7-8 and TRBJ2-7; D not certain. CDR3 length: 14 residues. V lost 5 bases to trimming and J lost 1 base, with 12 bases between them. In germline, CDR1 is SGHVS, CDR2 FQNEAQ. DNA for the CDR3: TGTGCCAGCAGCGGCCGGGTGTCATCCTACGAGCAGTACTTC. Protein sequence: CASSGRVSSYEQYF.

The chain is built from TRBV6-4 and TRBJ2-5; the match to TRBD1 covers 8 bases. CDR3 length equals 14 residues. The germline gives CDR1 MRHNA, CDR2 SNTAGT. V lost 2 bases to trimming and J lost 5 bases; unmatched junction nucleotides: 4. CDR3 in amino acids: CASSDLDRVETQYF. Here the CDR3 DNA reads TGTGCCAGCAGTGACCTGGACAGGGTCGAGACCCAGTACTTC.

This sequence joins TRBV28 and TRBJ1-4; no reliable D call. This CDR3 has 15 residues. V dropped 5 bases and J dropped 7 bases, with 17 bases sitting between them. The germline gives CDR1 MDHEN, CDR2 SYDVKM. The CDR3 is CASSLIGAGSEKLFF. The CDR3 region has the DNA TGTGCCAGCAGTCTTATCGGAGCTGGGAGTGAAAAACTGTTTTTT.

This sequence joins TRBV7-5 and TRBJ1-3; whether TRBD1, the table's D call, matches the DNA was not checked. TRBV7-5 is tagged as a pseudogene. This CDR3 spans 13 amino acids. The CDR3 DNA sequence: TGTGCCAGAAGCTGGGACACAGGAAACACCATATATTTT. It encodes CARSWDTGNTIYF.

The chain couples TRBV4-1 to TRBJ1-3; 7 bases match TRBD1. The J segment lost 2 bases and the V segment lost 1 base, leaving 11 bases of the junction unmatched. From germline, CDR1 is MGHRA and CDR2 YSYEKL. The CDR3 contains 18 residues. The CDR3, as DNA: TGCGCCAGCAGCCAAGTGTTCACAGGGGCTACCACTGGAAACACCATATATTTT. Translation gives CASSQVFTGATTGNTIYF.

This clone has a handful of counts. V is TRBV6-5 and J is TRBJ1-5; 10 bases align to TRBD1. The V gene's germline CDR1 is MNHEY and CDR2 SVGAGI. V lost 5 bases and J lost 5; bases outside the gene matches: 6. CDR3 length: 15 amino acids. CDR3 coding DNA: TGTGCCAGCAGTAGACAGGGGGCTGGGGATCAGCCCCAGCATTTT. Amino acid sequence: CASSRQGAGDQPQHF.

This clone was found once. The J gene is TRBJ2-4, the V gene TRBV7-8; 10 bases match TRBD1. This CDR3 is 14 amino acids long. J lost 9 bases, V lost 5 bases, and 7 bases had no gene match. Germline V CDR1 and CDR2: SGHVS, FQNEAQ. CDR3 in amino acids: CASSPGDRGGIQYF. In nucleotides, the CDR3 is TGTGCCAGCAGCCCCGGGGACAGGGGTGGCATTCAGTACTTC.

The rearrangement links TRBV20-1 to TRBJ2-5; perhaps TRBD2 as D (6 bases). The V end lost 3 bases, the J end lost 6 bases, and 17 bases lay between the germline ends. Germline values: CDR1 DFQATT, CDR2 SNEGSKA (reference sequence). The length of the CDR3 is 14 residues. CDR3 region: CSASPEAGGKTQYF. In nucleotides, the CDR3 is TGCAGTGCTAGTCCGGAAGCGGGCGGAAAGACCCAGTACTTC.

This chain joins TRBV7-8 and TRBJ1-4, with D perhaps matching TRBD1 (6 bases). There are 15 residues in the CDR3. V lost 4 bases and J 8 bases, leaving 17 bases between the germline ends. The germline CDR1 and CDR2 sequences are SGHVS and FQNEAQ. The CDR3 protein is CASSYGTTRGEKLFF. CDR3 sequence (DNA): TGTGCCAGCAGCTATGGGACTACGAGGGGGGAAAAACTGTTTTTT.

This CDR3 is CASRWGGVNNEQFF. The CDR3 DNA is TGTGCCAGCAGGTGGGGGGGTGTTAACAATGAGCAGTTCTTC. The rearrangement joins TRBV27 to TRBJ2-1; TRBD2 agrees at 7 bases. The V gene end was trimmed by 6 bases and the J gene end by 5 bases; junction bases not matched to a gene: 7. The germline gives CDR1 MNHEY, CDR2 SMNVEV (reference sequence). The CDR3 is 14 residues long.

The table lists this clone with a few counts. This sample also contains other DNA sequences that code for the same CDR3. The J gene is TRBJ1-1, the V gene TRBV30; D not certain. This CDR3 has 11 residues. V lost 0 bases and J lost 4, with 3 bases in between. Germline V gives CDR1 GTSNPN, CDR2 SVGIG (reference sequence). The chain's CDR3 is CAWSVSTEAFF. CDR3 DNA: TGTGCCTGGAGTGTCAGCACTGAAGCTTTCTTT. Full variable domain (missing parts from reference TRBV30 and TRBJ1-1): SQTIHQWPATLVQPVGSPLSLECTVEGTSNPNLYWYRQAAGRGLQLLFYSVGIGQISSEVPQNLSASRPQDRQFILSSKKLLLSDSGFYLCAWSVSTEAFFGQGTRLTVV.

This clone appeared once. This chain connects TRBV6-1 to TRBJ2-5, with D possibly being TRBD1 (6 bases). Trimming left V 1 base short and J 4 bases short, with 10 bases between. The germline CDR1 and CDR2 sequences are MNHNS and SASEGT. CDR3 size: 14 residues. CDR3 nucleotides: TGTGCCAGCAGTGAAGTAGGGGGAGTAGAGACCCAGTACTTC. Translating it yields CASSEVGGVETQYF.

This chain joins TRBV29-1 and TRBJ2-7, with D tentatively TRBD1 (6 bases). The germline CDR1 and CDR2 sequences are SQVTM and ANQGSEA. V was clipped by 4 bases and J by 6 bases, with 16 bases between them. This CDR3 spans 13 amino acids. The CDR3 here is CSVVGQGPGEQYF. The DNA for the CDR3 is TGCAGCGTTGTTGGTCAGGGGCCCGGCGAGCAGTACTTC.

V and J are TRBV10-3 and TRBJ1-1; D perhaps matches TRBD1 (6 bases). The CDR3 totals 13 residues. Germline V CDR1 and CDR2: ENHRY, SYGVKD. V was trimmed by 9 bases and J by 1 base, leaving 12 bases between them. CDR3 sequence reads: CAMRTEANTEAFF. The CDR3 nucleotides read TGTGCCATGAGGACAGAAGCGAACACTGAAGCTTTCTTT.

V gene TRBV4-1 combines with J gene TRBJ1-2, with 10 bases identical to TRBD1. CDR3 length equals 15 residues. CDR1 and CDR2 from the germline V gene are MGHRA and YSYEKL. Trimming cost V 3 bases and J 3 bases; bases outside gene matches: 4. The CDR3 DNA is TGCGCCAGCAGCCAGGAGGGACAGGGGCACTATGGCTACACCTTC. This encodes CASSQEGQGHYGYTF.

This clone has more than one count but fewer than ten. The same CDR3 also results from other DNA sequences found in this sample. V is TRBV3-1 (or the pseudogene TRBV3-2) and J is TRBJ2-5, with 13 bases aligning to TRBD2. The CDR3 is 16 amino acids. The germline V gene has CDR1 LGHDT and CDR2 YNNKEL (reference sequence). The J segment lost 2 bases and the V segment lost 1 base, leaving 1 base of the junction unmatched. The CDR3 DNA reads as TGTGCCAGCAGCCAAGGACTAGCGGGGGGACAAGAGACCCAGTACTTC. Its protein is CASSQGLAGGQETQYF.

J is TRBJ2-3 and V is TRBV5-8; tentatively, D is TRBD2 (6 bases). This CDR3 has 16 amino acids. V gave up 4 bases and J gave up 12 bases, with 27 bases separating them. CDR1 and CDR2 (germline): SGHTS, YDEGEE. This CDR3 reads CASSPAGKAHGTLQYF. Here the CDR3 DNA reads TGTGCCAGCAGCCCGGCGGGGAAGGCCCACGGGACTCTTCAGTATTTT.

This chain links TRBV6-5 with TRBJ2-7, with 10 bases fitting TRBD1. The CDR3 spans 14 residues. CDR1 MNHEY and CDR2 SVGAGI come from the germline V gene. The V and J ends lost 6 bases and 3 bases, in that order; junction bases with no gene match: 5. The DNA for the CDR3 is TGTGCCAGCAGAAAGGGACAGGGGTACTACGAGCAGTACTTC. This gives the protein CASRKGQGYYEQYF.

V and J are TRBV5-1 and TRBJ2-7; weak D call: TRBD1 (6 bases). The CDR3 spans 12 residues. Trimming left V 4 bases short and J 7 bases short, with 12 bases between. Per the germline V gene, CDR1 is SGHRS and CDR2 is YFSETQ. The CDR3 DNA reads TGCGCCAGCAGCCCGGGGACATATGAGCAGTACTTC. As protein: CASSPGTYEQYF.

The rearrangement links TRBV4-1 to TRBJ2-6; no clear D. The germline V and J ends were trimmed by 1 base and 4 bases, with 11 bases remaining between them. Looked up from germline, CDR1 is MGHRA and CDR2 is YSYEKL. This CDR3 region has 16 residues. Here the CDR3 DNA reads TGCGCCAGCAGCCAAGTTACAGCTTTAGGGGCCAACGTCCTGACTTTC. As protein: CASSQVTALGANVLTF.

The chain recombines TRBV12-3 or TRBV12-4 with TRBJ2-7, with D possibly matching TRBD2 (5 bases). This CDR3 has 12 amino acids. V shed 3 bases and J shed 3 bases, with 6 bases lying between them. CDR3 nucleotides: TGTGCCAGCAGTTTTACTAGCTACGAGCAGTACTTC. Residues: CASSFTSYEQYF.

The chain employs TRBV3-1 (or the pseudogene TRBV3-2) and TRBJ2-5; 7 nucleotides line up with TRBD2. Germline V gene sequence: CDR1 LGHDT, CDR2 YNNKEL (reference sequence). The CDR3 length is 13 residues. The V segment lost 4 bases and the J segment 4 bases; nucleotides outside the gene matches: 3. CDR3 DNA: TGTGCCAGCAGCCCGGGGAGGGGAGAGACCCAGTACTTC. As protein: CASSPGRGETQYF.